These 19 T cell receptor beta chains were sequenced from one sample in a study of blood T cell repertoires in COVID-19. TCRdb's table, derived via immunoSEQ multiplex PCR, lists solely in-frame clones and lacks some. The repertoire holds 250,000 to 350,000 clones, with approximately 87% as singletons. The specimen was peripheral blood. The receptors stem from a woman in her forties or fifties with active or convalescent COVID-19.

The DNA of the CDR3 is TGTGCCAGCTCACCTGGACAGGGGGTAGAAGAAAAACTGTTTTTT. The encoded protein is CASSPGQGVEEKLFF. This chain links TRBV18 with TRBJ1-4; 10 bases match TRBD1. In germline, CDR1 is KGHSH, CDR2 LQKENI. The length of the CDR3 is 15 residues. The trim removed 3 bases at V and 8 bases at J, leaving 6 bases unmatched.

The CDR3 spells CATSREDKSLSNQPQHF. The CDR3 nucleotides read TGTGCCACCAGCAGAGAAGACAAGAGCCTAAGCAATCAGCCCCAGCATTTT. The rearrangement links TRBV15 to TRBJ1-5; D unclear. The CDR3 spans 17 residues. Germline V gene lookup returns CDR1 LNHNV and CDR2 YYDKDF (reference sequence). Trimming took off 0 bases at V and 1 base at J, with 13 bases between the two ends. The whole variable domain, remainder taken from reference TRBV15 and TRBJ1-5, is DAMVIQNPRYQVTQFGKPVTLSCSQTLNHNVMYWYQQKSSQAPKLLFHYYDKDFNNEADTPDNFQSRRPNTSFCFLDIRSPGLGDTAMYLCATSREDKSLSNQPQHFGDGTRLSIL.

V usage is TRBV5-8 and J usage is TRBJ2-5; D remains ambiguous. Germline V CDR1 and CDR2: SGHTS, YDEGEE. The CDR3 is 12 amino acids. V lost 0 bases and J 5 bases, leaving 5 bases between the germline ends. CDR3 amino acids: CASSLAIETQYF. The CDR3 region has the DNA TGTGCCAGCAGCTTGGCCATCGAGACCCAGTACTTC.

This clone came up a few times. V and J are TRBV28 and TRBJ1-2; D is perhaps TRBD1 (5 bases). Germline CDR1 MDHEN, CDR2 SYDVKM. The CDR3 runs 12 residues. V was pared by 7 bases and J by 1 base, with 7 bases between. The CDR3 loop reads CASTGGNYGYTF. CDR3 nucleotide sequence: TGTGCCAGCACGGGGGGTAACTATGGCTACACCTTC.

The chain joins TRBV6-5 to TRBJ2-1, with a possible D match to TRBD2 (5 bases). The CDR3 covers 16 residues. CDR1 is MNHEY, CDR2 SVGAGI, per germline. V shed 2 bases and J shed 4 bases, with 15 bases lying between them. The CDR3 nucleotides are TGTGCCAGCAGTTACAGTGCGGCTAGAGGGTACAATGAGCAGTTCTTC. Translating it yields CASSYSAARGYNEQFF.

V gene TRBV4-3 combines with J gene TRBJ2-1; the D is unclear. This CDR3 has 20 residues. Per the germline V gene, CDR1 is LGHNA and CDR2 is YSLEER. Trimming cost V 2 bases and J 0 bases, with 23 bases left between them. CDR3 coding DNA: TGCGCCAGCAGCCAAAGGCCGAACCCCTTAGCTGTCAGCTCCTACAATGAGCAGTTCTTC. It is translated as CASSQRPNPLAVSSYNEQFF.

This clone was observed once. V is TRBV7-9 and J is TRBJ2-1, with no clear D. This CDR3 is 14 amino acids long. The V and J ends lost 2 bases and 6 bases respectively, with 11 bases between them. The germline V gene encodes CDR1 SEHNR and CDR2 FQNEAQ (reference sequence). The CDR3 sequence is CASSLSHSVNEQFF. The CDR3 coding sequence is TGTGCCAGCAGCTTAAGTCATTCAGTCAATGAGCAGTTCTTC.

The chain has TRBV5-1 and TRBJ2-7; 7 bases fit TRBD2. V was clipped by 4 bases and J by 2 bases; unmatched bases: 9. Per the germline V gene, CDR1 is SGHRS and CDR2 is YFSETQ. CDR3 length: 15 amino acids. The CDR3 region has the DNA TGCGCCAGCAGCGAGAACCCTAGCGGCCCCTACGAGCAGTACTTC. Translating it yields CASSENPSGPYEQYF.

The CDR3 nucleotides read TGTGCCTGGAGTGAGACTAGCGGGGGCTACGAGCAGTACTTC. It encodes CAWSETSGGYEQYF. The V and J genes are TRBV30 and TRBJ2-7; TRBD2 agrees at 12 bases. The CDR3 loop spans 14 amino acids. Germline values: CDR1 GTSNPN, CDR2 SVGIG (reference sequence). Trimming at V came to 1 base and at J to 3 bases, leaving 1 base not matched to a gene.

This clone was counted only a few times. The rearrangement uses TRBV6-5 and TRBJ2-7, with a weak D call TRBD2 (5 bases). This CDR3 spans 13 amino acids. V lost 6 bases to trimming and J lost 2 bases, with 11 bases between them. Germline assignment: CDR1 MNHEY and CDR2 SVGAGI. In DNA form, the CDR3 reads TGTGCCAGCAGGAGCCCGGGAACCTACGAGCAGTACTTC. It encodes CASRSPGTYEQYF.

The gene calls are TRBV28 and TRBJ2-5; 7 bases align to TRBD2. The CDR3 spans 15 residues. Trimming removed 4 bases from V and 5 bases from J; junction bases left unmatched: 10. Germline values: CDR1 MDHEN, CDR2 SYDVKM. In DNA form, the CDR3 reads TGTGCCAGCAGTTCCCCGGGAGGCACACAGGAGACCCAGTACTTC. Its protein product is CASSSPGGTQETQYF.

The V and J genes are TRBV24-1 and TRBJ2-7; 7 bases are shared with TRBD1. The CDR3 runs 13 residues. The V gene end was trimmed by 4 bases and the J gene end by 5 bases; junction bases not matched to a gene: 4. Germline values: CDR1 KGHDR, CDR2 SFDVKD. The CDR3 spells CATSETGSDEQYF. CDR3 nucleotides: TGTGCCACCAGTGAGACAGGGTCCGACGAGCAGTACTTC.

The genes are TRBV27 and TRBJ2-7, with a weak D call TRBD1 (5 bases). Germline lookup yields CDR1 MNHEY and CDR2 SMNVEV (reference sequence). V was shortened by 6 bases and J by 0 bases, with 9 bases between the two germline ends. The length of the CDR3 is 13 residues. The CDR3 nucleotides are TGTGCCAGCAGGGGGCAGAACTCCTACGAGCAGTACTTC. It specifies CASRGQNSYEQYF.

This rearrangement joins TRBV19 to TRBJ2-5; a possible D gene is TRBD2 (6 bases). The CDR3 runs 13 residues. Trimming took 3 bases from V and 5 from J, leaving 10 bases between them. Germline assignment: CDR1 LNHDA and CDR2 SQIVND (reference sequence). DNA of the CDR3: TGTGCCAGTAGTATGGGTGCGGGGGAGACCCAGTACTTC. Protein sequence: CASSMGAGETQYF.

This clone was recorded a few times. The chain is built from TRBV12-5 and TRBJ1-2, with unresolved D. Germline V lookup: CDR1 LGHNT, CDR2 FRNRAP. The germline V and J ends were trimmed by 2 bases and 6 bases, with 19 bases remaining between them. The CDR3 covers 16 residues. The CDR3 protein is CASGLFERPSTNGYTF. The CDR3 region has the DNA TGTGCTAGTGGTTTGTTTGAGCGACCGTCTACAAATGGCTACACCTTC.

This chain connects TRBV12-5 to TRBJ1-5; maybe TRBD1 (5 bases). This CDR3 region has 17 residues. The germline V gene has CDR1 LGHNT and CDR2 FRNRAP. The V end was cut by 1 base, the J end by 0 bases, with 13 bases between. CDR3 in amino acids: CASGLAPGSNSNQPQHF. In nucleotides, the CDR3 is TGTGCTAGTGGTTTGGCCCCAGGGTCGAATAGCAATCAGCCCCAGCATTTT.

This clone was picked up a small number of times. The V and J genes are TRBV18 and TRBJ2-5; weak D call: TRBD2 (5 bases). Trimming took 4 bases from V and 1 from J, leaving 13 bases between them. The CDR3 is 15 amino acids. Germline loops: CDR1 KGHSH, CDR2 LQKENI. This chain's CDR3 is CASSLLSGSQETQYF. The CDR3 region has the DNA TGTGCCAGCTCACTTTTATCGGGGTCCCAAGAGACCCAGTACTTC.

This clone was recorded a few times. This chain links TRBV5-6 with TRBJ1-6, with D maybe TRBD1 (6 bases). Germline-derived CDR1 and CDR2 are SGHDT and YYEEEE. Deletions cut 0 bases from V and 5 bases from J, with 15 bases between. This CDR3 has 17 residues. CDR3 sequence reads: CASSLGVGGQNNSPLHF. The CDR3 nucleotides read TGTGCCAGCAGCTTGGGAGTCGGTGGACAGAATAATTCACCCCTCCACTTT.

The V and J genes are TRBV6-6 and TRBJ2-5; 11 bases are a match to TRBD1. This CDR3 comprises 14 residues. Per the germline V gene, CDR1 is MNHNY and CDR2 is SVGAGI (reference sequence). J gave up 3 bases and V 7 bases, and 4 bases lay outside the gene matches. The CDR3 here is CASKDRGREETQYF. In DNA, the CDR3 is TGTGCCAGCAAGGACAGGGGGCGGGAAGAGACCCAGTACTTC.